This section outlines one T cell receptor beta chain sequence together with its context. Using immunoSEQ multiplex PCR, the repertoire was profiled, and TCRdb retains in-frame clones only, with some absent. The sample contains some 74,000 clones, approximately 88% of which appear only once. These data come from a study of blood T cell repertoires in COVID-19. V dropped 1 base and J dropped 8; count of bases not matched to a gene: 8. Germline V gene sequence: CDR1 LGHNA, CDR2 YSLEER. This CDR3 has 16 amino acids. The receptor was derived from a woman older than 75 with acute or convalescent COVID-19. The chain joins TRBV4-3 to TRBJ1-6; 7 bases agree with TRBD1. The sample taken for sequencing was peripheral blood. CDR3 residues: CASSQVGGQPYSPLHF. CDR3 sequence (DNA): TGCGCCAGCAGCCAAGTCGGGGGACAGCCCTATTCACCCCTCCACTTT.